Below, 13 T cell receptor beta chains from the same sample are listed, as sequenced in a study of T cells after yellow fever vaccination. TCRdb re-analysed the 5' RACE reads in MiXCR, keeping a single row per CDR3 protein. The sample includes 400,000 or so distinct CDR3 sequences, about 17% seen only once; the top ten take roughly a sixth. The sample here was PBMCs, taken before the yellow fever booster vaccination. The receptor set was obtained from a man younger than 35 who received the YFV17D yellow fever vaccine.

The chain combines TRBV12-3 or TRBV12-4 with TRBJ2-1; D is possibly TRBD1 or TRBD2 (5 bases each). The germline V and J ends were trimmed by 3 bases and 6 bases, with 18 bases remaining between them. CDR3 length equals 16 residues. CDR3 nucleotides: TGTGCCAGCAGTTTGGGGGATGCGGTATTGGGCAATGAGCAGTTCTTC. This codes for CASSLGDAVLGNEQFF.

The V call is TRBV7-9, the J call TRBJ1-1, with 10 bases that match TRBD1. Germline CDR1 SEHNR, CDR2 FQNEAQ (reference sequence). CDR3 length equals 15 residues. The CDR3 nucleotides read TGTGCAACGTCCGGACAGGGGGTAATGAACACTGAAGCTTTCTTT. Translating gives CATSGQGVMNTEAFF. The full variable domain, completed using reference TRBV7-9 and TRBJ1-1, is DTGVSQNPRHKITKRGQNVTFRCDPISEHNRLYWYRQTLGQGPEFLTYFQNEAQLEKSRLLSDRFSAERPKGSFSTLEIQRTEQGDSAMYLCATSGQGVMNTEAFFGQGTRLTVV.

V and J are TRBV5-4 and TRBJ1-6; D is possibly TRBD1 (5 bases). The germline V gene has CDR1 SGHNT and CDR2 YYREEE (reference sequence). The germline V and J ends were trimmed by 0 bases and 10 bases, with 20 bases remaining between them. The CDR3 has 17 amino acids. The CDR3 DNA follows: TGTGCCAGCAGCTTGGTGGGTCCCAGGGCAGCCGGGTCACCCCTCCACTTT. Translating it yields CASSLVGPRAAGSPLHF.

This clonotype was seen only a few times. The chain links TRBV20-1 to TRBJ1-5, with D tentatively TRBD1 (6 bases). The CDR3 has 12 residues. V was trimmed by 3 bases and J by 5 bases, leaving 8 bases between them. CDR1 is DFQATT, CDR2 SNEGSKA, per germline (reference sequence). CDR3 in amino acids: CSARRGDQPQHF. In nucleotides, the CDR3 is TGCAGTGCTAGGAGGGGGGATCAGCCCCAGCATTTT.

This clonotype was recorded a few times. The chain is built from TRBV20-1 and TRBJ2-7; no clear D gene. The V end lost 5 bases, the J end lost 7 bases, and 9 bases lay between the germline ends. From germline, CDR1 is DFQATT and CDR2 SNEGSKA (reference sequence). The CDR3 has 10 amino acids. The CDR3 loop reads CSAGLGEQYF. DNA for the CDR3: TGCAGTGCTGGCCTAGGGGAGCAGTACTTC.

This clonotype has more than one count but fewer than ten. The chain joins TRBV5-5 to TRBJ2-5, with unresolved D. The V gene lost 0 bases and the J gene lost 2 bases, with 11 bases spanning the gap. The germline CDR1 and CDR2 sequences are SGHKS and YYEKEE (reference sequence). The CDR3 runs to 15 residues. The CDR3 here is CASSLEGVFQETQYF. In DNA, the CDR3 is TGTGCCAGCAGCTTGGAGGGCGTCTTTCAAGAGACCCAGTACTTC.

This clonotype was recorded only once. The J gene is TRBJ2-5, the V gene TRBV30; D is undetermined. With 2 bases removed from V and 5 bases from J, the gap between germline ends came to 9 bases. The germline gives CDR1 GTSNPN, CDR2 SVGIG (reference sequence). This CDR3 has 12 residues. CDR3 bases: TGTGCCTGGAGTCCCTGGTTGGAGACCCAGTACTTC. It is translated as CAWSPWLETQYF.

The CDR3 bases are TGCGCCAGCAGCCAAGCTGGACATTTGAACACCGGGGAGCTGTTTTTT. It is translated as CASSQAGHLNTGELFF. The V gene is TRBV4-1, the J gene TRBJ2-2, with a possible D match to TRBD1 (5 bases). CDR3 size: 16 residues. In germline, CDR1 is MGHRA, CDR2 YSYEKL. Between the trimmed V and J ends, which lost 1 base and 1 base, there was a span of 10 bases.

The sample holds a few counts of this clonotype. This sequence joins TRBV20-1 and TRBJ1-5, with D hard to call. V lost 7 bases and J 4 bases, leaving 11 bases between the germline ends. Germline CDR1 is DFQATT and CDR2 is SNEGSKA (reference sequence). CDR3 length equals 12 residues. This CDR3 is CSVSRGNQPQHF. CDR3 bases: TGCAGTGTCAGTCGAGGGAATCAGCCCCAGCATTTT.

The table lists this clonotype with a few counts. The J gene is TRBJ2-5, the V gene TRBV12-5, with D maybe TRBD2 (6 bases). The CDR3 extends over 14 amino acids. Germline lookup yields CDR1 LGHNT and CDR2 FRNRAP. With 4 bases removed from V and 1 base from J, the gap between germline ends came to 10 bases. This CDR3 reads CASGSGVIQETQYF. The CDR3 DNA is TGTGCTAGTGGTTCGGGGGTAATCCAAGAGACCCAGTACTTC.

V usage is TRBV19 and J usage is TRBJ1-2; D is uncertain. In germline, CDR1 is LNHDA, CDR2 SQIVND (reference sequence). The CDR3 is made up of 13 amino acids. V was clipped by 6 bases and J by 1 base, with 9 bases between them. In nucleotides, the CDR3 is TGTGCCAGTAGCACGGGAGTTAACTATGGCTACACCTTC. As protein: CASSTGVNYGYTF.

The sample holds a few counts of this clonotype. The chain recombines TRBV5-1 with TRBJ2-1; no clear D. The V gene's germline CDR1 is SGHRS and CDR2 YFSETQ. V lost 0 bases to trimming and J lost 0 bases, with 10 bases between them. The CDR3 extends over 16 amino acids. Here the CDR3 reads CASSLDPSRSYNEQFF. The CDR3 DNA follows: TGCGCCAGCAGCTTGGACCCGAGCCGCTCCTACAATGAGCAGTTCTTC.

The chain joins TRBV12-3 or TRBV12-4 to TRBJ1-1, with D unclear. V was cut by 3 bases and J by 1 base, with 9 bases left in between. This CDR3 has 14 amino acids. For the CDR3, the DNA is TGTGCCAGCAGTTTGCACGGACCGAACACTGAAGCTTTCTTT. It yields the protein CASSLHGPNTEAFF.